This T cell receptor (beta chain) appears in the sequencing data of a study of blood T cell repertoires in COVID-19 (TCRdb year 2020). At the level of the whole study: Collaborator samples came from the United States, Italy and Spain and covered acute and convalescent phases of COVID-19. The sample metadata nearly always contained a de-identified subject ID, COVID-19 status, age in years and sex. The samples were drawn from two sources: the first 160 participants of the ongoing ImmuneRACE study, and some 1,300 subjects contributed by 6 global collaborators. The material from the prospective study consisted of cDNA or gDNA derived from T cells, B-cell-depleted T cells, or PBMCs. The repertoires were made available in a free public database intended to serve as a resource for research on the immune response to SARS-CoV-2. Where available, HLA class I and class II types were taken from metadata supplied by the sample provider and were not determined by assay-based typing. Deeply sampled blood TCRbeta repertoires from subjects exposed to, actively infected with, or recovered from COVID-19 were included in the dataset. What the work shows at the level of the full study, not this receptor alone: The quantity of clinical and demographic metadata differed by source and by participant and was supplied without curation.

TCRbeta CDR3 regions were amplified from genomic DNA using the immunoSEQ Assay, a bias-controlled multiplex PCR. Under the source paper's analysis protocol: Within the assay, amplification of reference gene primers was used to estimate how many nucleated cells each sample contained. To quantify the absolute abundance of each unique TCRbeta CDR3 rearrangement, sequence reads were collapsed and filtered. For each sample, productive Simpson clonality was calculated by taking the square root of Simpson's diversity index across productive rearrangements. TCRdb holds this immuneACCESS table with in-frame rearrangements only. Some clones are missing; in checked studies, unresolved V genes explain under half, and the rest has no known cause. V, J and clone size reflect that table, while D and trimming were determined from the DNA. Across this sample there are around 31,000 clones, with 89% seen only once. 25% to 35% of the sample is held by the ten biggest clonotypes.

Collaborating institutions collected whole blood in K2EDTA tubes following their own protocols. For TCRbeta analysis, collaborator samples were shipped as frozen whole blood, as isolated PBMCs, or as DNA extracted from either sample type. Of note for this clone: The clone's antigen remains unknown. No base-level quality is on record; no much larger clone is a single base apart.

V is cut by 3 bases and J by 4 bases, and the space between the germline ends is 10 bases. CDR1 and CDR2 are read off the germline V gene (reference sequence) as LNHDA and SQIVND. Including the terminal cysteine and phenylalanine, the CDR3 comprises 15 residues. The DNA shown is the 45-base CDR3, in frame from base 1. The chain links TRBV19 with TRBJ1-6; 5 matching bases give a weak D call of TRBD1. Material: peripheral blood. This clonotype originated in an elderly man with acute or convalescent COVID-19. This receptor carries the CDR3 CASSIRSGYNSPLHF. The DNA is TGTGCCAGTAGTATTAGGTCAGGGTATAATTCACCCCTCCACTTT. With the portions outside the CDR3 filled from the reference TRBV19 and TRBJ1-6 genes, the complete variable region becomes DGGITQSPKYLFRKEGQNVTLSCEQNLNHDAMYWYRQDPGQGLRLIYYSQIVNDFQKGDIAEGYSVSREKKESFPLTVTSAQKNPTAFYLCASSIRSGYNSPLHFGNGTRLTVT.